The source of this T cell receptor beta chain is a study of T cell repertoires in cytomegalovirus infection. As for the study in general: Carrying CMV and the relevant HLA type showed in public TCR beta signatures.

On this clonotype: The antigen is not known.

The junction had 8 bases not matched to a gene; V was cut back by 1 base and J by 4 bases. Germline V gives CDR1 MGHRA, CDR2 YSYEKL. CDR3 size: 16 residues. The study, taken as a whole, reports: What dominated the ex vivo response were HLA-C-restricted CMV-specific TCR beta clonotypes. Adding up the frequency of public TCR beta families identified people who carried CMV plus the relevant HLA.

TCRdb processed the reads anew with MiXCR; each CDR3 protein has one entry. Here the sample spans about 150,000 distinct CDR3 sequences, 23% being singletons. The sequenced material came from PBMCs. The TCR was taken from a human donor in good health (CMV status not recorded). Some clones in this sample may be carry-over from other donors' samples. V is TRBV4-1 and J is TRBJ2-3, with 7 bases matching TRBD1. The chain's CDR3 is CASSQGEGGIPDTQYF. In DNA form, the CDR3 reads TGCGCCAGCAGCCAAGGAGAAGGGGGCATCCCAGATACGCAGTATTTT.